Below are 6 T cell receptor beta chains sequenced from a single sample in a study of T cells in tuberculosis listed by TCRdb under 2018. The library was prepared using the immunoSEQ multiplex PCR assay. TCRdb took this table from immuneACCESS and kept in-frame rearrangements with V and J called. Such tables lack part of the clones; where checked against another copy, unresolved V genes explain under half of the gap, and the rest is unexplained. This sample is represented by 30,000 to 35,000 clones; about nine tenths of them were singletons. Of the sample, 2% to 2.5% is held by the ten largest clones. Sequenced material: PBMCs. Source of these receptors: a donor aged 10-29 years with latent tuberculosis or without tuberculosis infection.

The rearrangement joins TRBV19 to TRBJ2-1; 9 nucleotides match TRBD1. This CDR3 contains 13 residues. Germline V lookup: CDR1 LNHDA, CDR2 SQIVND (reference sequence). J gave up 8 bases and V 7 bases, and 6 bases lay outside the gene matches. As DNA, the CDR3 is TGTGCCAGTAATACAGGGGGCTATTATGAGCAGTTCTTC. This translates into CASNTGGYYEQFF.

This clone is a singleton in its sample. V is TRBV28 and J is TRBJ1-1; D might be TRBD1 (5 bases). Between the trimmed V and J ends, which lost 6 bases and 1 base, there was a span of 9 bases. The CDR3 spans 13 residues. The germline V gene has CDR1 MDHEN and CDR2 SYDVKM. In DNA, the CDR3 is TGTGCCAGCAGGGGGCGTCAGAACACTGAAGCTTTCTTT. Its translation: CASRGRQNTEAFF.

CDR3 sequence (DNA): TGTGCCAGCAGTGTGGTCCTCCCGTCCGGAGATACGCAGTATTTT. Amino acid sequence: CASSVVLPSGDTQYF. This chain links TRBV25-1 with TRBJ2-3; D is unresolved. The CDR3 totals 15 residues. CDR1 and CDR2 (germline): MGHDK, SYGVNS. With 4 bases removed from V and 5 bases from J, the gap between germline ends came to 16 bases.

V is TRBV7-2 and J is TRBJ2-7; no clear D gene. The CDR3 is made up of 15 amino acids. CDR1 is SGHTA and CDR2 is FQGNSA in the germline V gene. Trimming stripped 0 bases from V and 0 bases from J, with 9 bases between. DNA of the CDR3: TGTGCCAGCAGCTTAGCGTCCGCGAACTCCTACGAGCAGTACTTC. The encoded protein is CASSLASANSYEQYF.

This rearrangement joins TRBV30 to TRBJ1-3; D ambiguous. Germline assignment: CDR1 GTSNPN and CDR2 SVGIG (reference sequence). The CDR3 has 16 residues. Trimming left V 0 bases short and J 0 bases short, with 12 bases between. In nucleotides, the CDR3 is TGTGCCTGGAGTGTACCGACGGAGGACTCTGGAAACACCATATATTTT. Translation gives CAWSVPTEDSGNTIYF.

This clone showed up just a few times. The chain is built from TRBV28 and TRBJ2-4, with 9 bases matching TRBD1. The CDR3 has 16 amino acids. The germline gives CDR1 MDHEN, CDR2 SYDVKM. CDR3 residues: CAAGQDRGLAKNIQYF. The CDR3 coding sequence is TGTGCGGCGGGACAGGACAGGGGCTTAGCCAAAAACATTCAGTACTTC.